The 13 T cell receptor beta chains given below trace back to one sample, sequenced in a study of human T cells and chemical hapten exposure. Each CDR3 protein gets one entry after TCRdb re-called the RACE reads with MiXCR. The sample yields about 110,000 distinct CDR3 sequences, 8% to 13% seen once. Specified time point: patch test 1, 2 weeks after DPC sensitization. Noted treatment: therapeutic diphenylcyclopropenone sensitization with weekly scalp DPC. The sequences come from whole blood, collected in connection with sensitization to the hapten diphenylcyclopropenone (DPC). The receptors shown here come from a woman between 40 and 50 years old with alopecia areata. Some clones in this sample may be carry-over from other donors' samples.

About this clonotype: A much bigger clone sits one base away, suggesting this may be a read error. As DNA, the CDR3 is TGTGCCAGCAGCTCCGGGGGCGGGCTTGAGCAGTTCTTC. Translating gives CASSSGGGLEQFF. The chain recombines TRBV11-3 with TRBJ2-1, with D perhaps matching TRBD1 or TRBD2 (6 bases each). CDR3 length: 13 amino acids. Trimming shortened V by 4 bases and J by 9 bases, and 13 bases separated the two germline ends. Germline CDR1 reads SGHNT; CDR2 reads YENEEA. The whole variable domain, remainder taken from reference TRBV11-3 and TRBJ2-1, is EAGVVQSPRYKIIEKKQPVAFWCNPISGHNTLYWYLQNLGQGPELLIRYENEEAVDDSQLPKDRFSAERLKGVDSTLKIQPAELGDSAVYLCASSSGGGLEQFFGPGTRLTVL.

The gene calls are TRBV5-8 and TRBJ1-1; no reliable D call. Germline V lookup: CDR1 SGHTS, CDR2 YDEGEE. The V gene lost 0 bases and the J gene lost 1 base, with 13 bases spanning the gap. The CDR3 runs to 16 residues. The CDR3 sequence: CASSLANPGTNTEAFF. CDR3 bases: TGTGCCAGCAGCTTGGCTAATCCAGGCACGAACACTGAAGCTTTCTTT.

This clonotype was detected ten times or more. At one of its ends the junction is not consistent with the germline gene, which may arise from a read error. In nucleotides, the CDR3 is TGTGCCAGCAGTGAATCATTGGCAGAGAATCTCAACTTC. This encodes CASSESLAENLNF. The rearrangement joins TRBV6-1 to TRBJ1-2, with D hard to call. The germline gives CDR1 MNHNS, CDR2 SASEGT. The CDR3 has 13 residues.

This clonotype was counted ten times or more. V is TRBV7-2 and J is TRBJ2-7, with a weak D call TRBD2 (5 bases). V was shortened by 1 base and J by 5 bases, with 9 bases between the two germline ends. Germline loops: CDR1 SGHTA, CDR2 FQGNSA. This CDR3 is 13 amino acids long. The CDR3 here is CASSLVWGDEQYF. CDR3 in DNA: TGTGCCAGCAGCTTAGTGTGGGGAGACGAGCAGTACTTC.

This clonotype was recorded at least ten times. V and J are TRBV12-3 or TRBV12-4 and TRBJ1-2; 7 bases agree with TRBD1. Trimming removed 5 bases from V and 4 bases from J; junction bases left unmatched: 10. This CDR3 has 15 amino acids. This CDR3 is CASSPSEGASYGYTF. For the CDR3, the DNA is TGTGCCAGCAGTCCCTCGGAGGGGGCCTCCTATGGCTACACCTTC.

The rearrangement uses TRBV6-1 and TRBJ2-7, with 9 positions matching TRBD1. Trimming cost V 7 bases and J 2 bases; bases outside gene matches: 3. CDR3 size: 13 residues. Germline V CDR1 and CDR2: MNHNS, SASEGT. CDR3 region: CASKDRGPYEQYF. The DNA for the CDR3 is TGTGCCAGCAAGGACAGGGGTCCCTACGAGCAGTACTTC.

The CDR3 reads CASSRQTTNEKLFF. CDR3 sequence (DNA): TGTGCCAGCAGCCGACAGACAACTAATGAAAAACTGTTTTTT. The chain has TRBV7-9 and TRBJ1-4, with D possibly matching TRBD1 (5 bases). V was trimmed by 5 bases and J by 0 bases, leaving 7 bases between them. Germline V gives CDR1 SEHNR, CDR2 FQNEAQ (reference sequence). The CDR3 totals 14 residues.

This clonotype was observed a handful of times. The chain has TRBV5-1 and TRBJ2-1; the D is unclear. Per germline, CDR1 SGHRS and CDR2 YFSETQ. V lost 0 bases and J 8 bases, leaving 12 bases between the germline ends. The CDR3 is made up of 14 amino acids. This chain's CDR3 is CASSLGLRLDEQFF. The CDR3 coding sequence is TGCGCCAGCAGCTTGGGGTTAAGGCTCGATGAGCAGTTCTTC.

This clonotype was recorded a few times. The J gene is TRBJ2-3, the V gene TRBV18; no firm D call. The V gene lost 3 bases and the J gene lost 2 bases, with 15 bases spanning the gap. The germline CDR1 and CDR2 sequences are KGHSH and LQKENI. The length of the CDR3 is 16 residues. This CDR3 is CASSPSRSAITDTQYF. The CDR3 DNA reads TGTGCCAGCTCACCCTCCCGGTCCGCTATCACAGATACGCAGTATTTT.

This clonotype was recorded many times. The CDR3 DNA is TGCGCCAGCAGCCAAGATAGGGTGGACCCGGGGGAGCTGTTTTTT. It translates to CASSQDRVDPGELFF. This sequence joins TRBV4-1 and TRBJ2-2; D call uncertain. CDR1 and CDR2 from the germline V gene are MGHRA and YSYEKL. Trimming shortened V by 0 bases and J by 8 bases, and 13 bases separated the two germline ends. The CDR3 covers 15 residues.

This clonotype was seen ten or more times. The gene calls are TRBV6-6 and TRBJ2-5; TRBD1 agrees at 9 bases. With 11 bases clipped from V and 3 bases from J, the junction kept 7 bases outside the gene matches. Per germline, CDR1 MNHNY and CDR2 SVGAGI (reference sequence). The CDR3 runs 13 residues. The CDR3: CASRGTGKETQYF. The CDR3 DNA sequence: TGTGCCTCCCGAGGGACAGGGAAAGAGACCCAGTACTTC.

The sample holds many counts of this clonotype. CDR3 sequence (DNA): TGTGCCAGCAGCTTACGGGGGAAACTCACAGATACGCAGTATTTT. Encoded protein: CASSLRGKLTDTQYF. The rearrangement links TRBV7-9 to TRBJ2-3; TRBD2 is a possible D gene (6 bases). There are 15 residues in the CDR3. The germline gives CDR1 SEHNR, CDR2 FQNEAQ (reference sequence). V lost 2 bases and J 2 bases, leaving 11 bases between the germline ends.

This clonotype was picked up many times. As DNA, the CDR3 is TGCGCCAGCGGGCGGGACAGGGAAGTCGGGGAGCTGTTTTTT. Its translation: CASGRDREVGELFF. This chain links TRBV4-3 with TRBJ2-2; TRBD1 aligns across 9 bases. From germline, CDR1 is LGHNA and CDR2 YSLEER. The CDR3 is 14 amino acids. Trimming removed 8 bases from V and 7 bases from J; junction bases left unmatched: 8.